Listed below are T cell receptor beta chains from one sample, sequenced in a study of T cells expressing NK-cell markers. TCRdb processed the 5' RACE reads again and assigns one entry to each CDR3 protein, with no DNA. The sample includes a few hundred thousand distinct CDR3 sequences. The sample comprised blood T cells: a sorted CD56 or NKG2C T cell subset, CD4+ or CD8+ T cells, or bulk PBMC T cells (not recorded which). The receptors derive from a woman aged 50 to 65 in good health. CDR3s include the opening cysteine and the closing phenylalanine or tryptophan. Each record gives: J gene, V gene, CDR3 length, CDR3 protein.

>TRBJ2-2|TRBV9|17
CASSSYSSPWGTGELFF
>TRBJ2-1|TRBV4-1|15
CASSQESGSYNEQFF
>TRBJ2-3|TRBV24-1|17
CATSDLGVTGDTDTQYF
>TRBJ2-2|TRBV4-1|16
CASSQGSTRPPGELFF
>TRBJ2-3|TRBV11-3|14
CASSLEGGADTQYF
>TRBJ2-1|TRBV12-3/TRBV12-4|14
CASTRDRYQGEQFF
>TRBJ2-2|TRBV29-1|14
CSATKGSGTGELFF
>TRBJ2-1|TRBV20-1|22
CSARDGGQGQGILRASYNEQFF
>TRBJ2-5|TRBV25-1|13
CASSPWTGETQYF
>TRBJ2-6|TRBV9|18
CASSVGSGRFSGANVLTF
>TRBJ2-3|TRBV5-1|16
CASSLGKIPSTDTQYF
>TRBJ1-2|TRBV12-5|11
CASGGGHGYTF
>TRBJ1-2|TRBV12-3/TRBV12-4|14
CASSFPGPRMGYTF
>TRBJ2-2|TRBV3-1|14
CASSRKGGTGELFF
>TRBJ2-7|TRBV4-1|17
CASSLGTGGSLSYEQYF
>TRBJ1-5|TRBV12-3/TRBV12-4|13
CASGSGRGQPQHF
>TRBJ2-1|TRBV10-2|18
CASVSTSGNPSSYNEQFF